The T cell receptor (beta chain) described here comes from a study of Graves' ophthalmopathy and Graves' hyperthyroidism. Broader study findings: Most expanded clonotypes in thyroid above 0.001 frequency also showed up in blood.

Each donor who had ophthalmopathy showed moderate-to-severe activity, a CAS of ≥3, a NOSPECS of ≥4, and a duration under 3 months. Points on this clonotype: The target antigen is unknown.

The germline gives CDR1 KGHDR, CDR2 SFDVKD. The CDR3 totals 18 residues. With V trimmed by 2 bases and J by 7 bases, 10 bases remained unmatched. RNA transcripts were the source from which TCR beta CDR3 regions were amplified. HTBI primers were used in a first-round RT-PCR, which preceded a second-round multiplex PCR. TCRdb fed the multiplex PCR reads into MiXCR, producing one record per CDR3 protein. Among approximately 700,000 distinct CDR3 sequences listed, more than 40% were seen once. This chain uses TRBV24-1 with TRBJ1-4, with 12 bases that match TRBD1. The receptor comes from an adult man with Graves' ophthalmopathy. The sequenced sample consisted of peripheral blood. CDR3 sequence reads: CATSDWDRGRGTGEKLFF. DNA of the CDR3: TGTGCCACCAGTGATTGGGACAGGGGGCGCGGTACCGGTGAAAAACTGTTTTTT.